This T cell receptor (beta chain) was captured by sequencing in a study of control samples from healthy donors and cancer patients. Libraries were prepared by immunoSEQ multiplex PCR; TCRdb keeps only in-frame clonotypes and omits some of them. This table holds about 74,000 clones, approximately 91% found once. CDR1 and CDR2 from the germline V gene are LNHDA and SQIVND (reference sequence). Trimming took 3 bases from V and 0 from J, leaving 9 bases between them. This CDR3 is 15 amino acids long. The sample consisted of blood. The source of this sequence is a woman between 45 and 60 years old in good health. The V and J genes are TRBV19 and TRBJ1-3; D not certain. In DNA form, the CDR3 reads TGTGCCAGTAGTATCGGCAGTTTCTCTGGAAACACCATATATTTT. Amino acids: CASSIGSFSGNTIYF.